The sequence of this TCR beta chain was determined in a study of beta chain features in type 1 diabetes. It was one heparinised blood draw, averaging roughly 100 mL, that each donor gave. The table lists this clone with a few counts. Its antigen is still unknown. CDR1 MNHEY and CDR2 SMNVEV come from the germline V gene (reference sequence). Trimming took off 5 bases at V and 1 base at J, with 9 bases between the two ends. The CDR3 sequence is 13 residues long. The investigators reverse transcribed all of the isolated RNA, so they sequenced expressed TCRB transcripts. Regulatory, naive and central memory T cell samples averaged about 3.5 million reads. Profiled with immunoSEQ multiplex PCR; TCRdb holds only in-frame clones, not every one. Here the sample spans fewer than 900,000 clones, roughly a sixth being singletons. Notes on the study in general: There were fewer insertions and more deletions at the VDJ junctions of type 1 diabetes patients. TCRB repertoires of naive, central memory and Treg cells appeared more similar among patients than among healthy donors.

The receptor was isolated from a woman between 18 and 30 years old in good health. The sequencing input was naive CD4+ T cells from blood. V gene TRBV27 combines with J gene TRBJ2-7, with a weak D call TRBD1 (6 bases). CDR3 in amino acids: CASSVGQSYEQYF. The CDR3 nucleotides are TGTGCCAGCAGTGTAGGACAGTCCTACGAGCAGTACTTC.